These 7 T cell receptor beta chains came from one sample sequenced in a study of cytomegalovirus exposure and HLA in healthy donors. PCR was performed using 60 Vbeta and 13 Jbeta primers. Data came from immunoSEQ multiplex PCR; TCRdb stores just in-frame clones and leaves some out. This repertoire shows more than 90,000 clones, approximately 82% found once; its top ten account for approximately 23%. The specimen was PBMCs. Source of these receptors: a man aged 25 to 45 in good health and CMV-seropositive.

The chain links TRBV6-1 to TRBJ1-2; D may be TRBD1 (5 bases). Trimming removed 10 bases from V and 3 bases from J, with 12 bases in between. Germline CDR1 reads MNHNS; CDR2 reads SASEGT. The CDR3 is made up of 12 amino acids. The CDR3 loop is CATSSGYYGYTF. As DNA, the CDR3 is TGTGCCACCAGCTCAGGGTACTATGGCTACACCTTC.

In DNA, the CDR3 is TGCGCCAGCAGCCAAAAAGGGACAGGGGGCTACGAGCAGTACGTC. Its protein is CASSQKGTGGYEQYV. The rearrangement uses TRBV4-1 and TRBJ2-7; 11 bases align to TRBD1. The V segment lost 2 bases and the J segment 3 bases; nucleotides outside the gene matches: 3. Germline values: CDR1 MGHRA, CDR2 YSYEKL. This CDR3 comprises 15 residues.

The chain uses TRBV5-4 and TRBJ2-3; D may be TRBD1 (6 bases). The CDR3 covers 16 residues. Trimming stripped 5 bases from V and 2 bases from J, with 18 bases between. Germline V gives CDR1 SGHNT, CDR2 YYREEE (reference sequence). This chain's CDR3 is CASSTGFASSTDTQYF. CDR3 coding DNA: TGTGCCAGCAGTACAGGGTTCGCCTCATCCACAGATACGCAGTATTTT.

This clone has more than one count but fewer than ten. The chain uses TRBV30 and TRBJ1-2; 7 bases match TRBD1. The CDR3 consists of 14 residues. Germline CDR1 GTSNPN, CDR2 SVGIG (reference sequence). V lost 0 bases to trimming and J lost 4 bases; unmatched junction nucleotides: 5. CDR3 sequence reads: CAWSVRGLVYGYTF. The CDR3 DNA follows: TGTGCCTGGAGTGTGAGGGGGCTTGTCTATGGCTACACCTTC.

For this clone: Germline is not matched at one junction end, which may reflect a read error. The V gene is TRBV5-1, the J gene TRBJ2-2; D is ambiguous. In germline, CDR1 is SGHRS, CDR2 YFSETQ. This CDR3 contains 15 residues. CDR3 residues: CASCFFGSNTGELFF. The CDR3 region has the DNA TGCGCCAGCTGCTTTTTCGGGTCCAACACCGGGGAGCTGTTTTTT.

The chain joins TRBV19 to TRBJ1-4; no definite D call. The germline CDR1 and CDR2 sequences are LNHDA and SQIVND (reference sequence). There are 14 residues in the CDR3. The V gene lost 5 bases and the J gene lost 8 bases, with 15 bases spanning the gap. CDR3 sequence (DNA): TGTGCCAGTAGTTCGGAGACGGGTCGGGAAAAACTGTTTTTT. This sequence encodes CASSSETGREKLFF.

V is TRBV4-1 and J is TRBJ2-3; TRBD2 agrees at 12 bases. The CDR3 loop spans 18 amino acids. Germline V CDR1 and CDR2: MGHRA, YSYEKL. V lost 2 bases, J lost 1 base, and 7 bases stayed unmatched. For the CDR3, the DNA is TGCGCCAGCAGCCAAAGACTAGCGGGAGAAGAAGGCACAGATACGCAGTATTTT. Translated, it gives CASSQRLAGEEGTDTQYF.